This TCR beta chain was profiled in a study of blood T cell repertoires in COVID-19. Study information: Sites in the United States, Italy and Spain provided acute and convalescent COVID-19 samples. PBMCs, B-cell-depleted T cells, or T cells provided the cDNA or gDNA that made up the material.

Germline-derived CDR1 and CDR2 are LGHDT and YNNKEL (reference sequence). This CDR3 contains 13 residues. V gave up 0 bases and J gave up 0 bases, with 3 bases separating them. This clone was seen only a few times. Profiling relied on immunoSEQ multiplex PCR, and the TCRdb table lists in-frame clones only, not all of them. Of some 530,000 clones detected, roughly 85% appear once; the ten largest clones hold approximately 2.9%. The sequenced sample was peripheral blood. This chain connects TRBV3-1 (or the pseudogene TRBV3-2) to TRBJ2-7, with D unclear. This TCR came from a human donor in a cohort sampled during active COVID-19. The CDR3 protein is CASSQDISYEQYF. CDR3 nucleotides: TGTGCCAGCAGCCAAGATATCTCCTACGAGCAGTACTTC.